The rows below give T cell receptor beta chains drawn from one sample of a study of regulatory T cells in long-lasting Graves disease. TCRdb passed the multiplex PCR reads through MiXCR, listing each CDR3 protein once. The table lists under 300,000 distinct CDR3 sequences, over 20% of them singletons. Sequencing used peripheral blood mononuclear cells (PBMCs), obtained at new diagnosis, from a patient treated with antithyroid drugs. The receptor set was obtained from a female donor with Graves disease. CDR3s include the opening cysteine and the closing phenylalanine or tryptophan. A D gene is named only where the DNA matches it firmly. Clone size is shown for a subset of rows, as once, few, many or a class of expanded clone.

d_call j_call clone_size v_call cdr3_length cdr3_nt cdr3_aa
NA TRBJ2-3 many TRBV2 16 TGTGCCAGCAGGGGGGTTCTAGCCCCCCACACAGATACGCAGTATTTT CASRGVLAPHTDTQYF
NA TRBJ2-1 many TRBV20-1 10 TGCAGTGCTAGGTCCGGTGAGCAGTTCTTC CSARSGEQFF
NA TRBJ2-7 many TRBV3-1 11 TGTGCCAGCACGCTCGGGGGAAAGCAGTACTTC CASTLGGKQYF
NA TRBJ2-7 many TRBV20-1 14 TGCAGTGCTAGAGGGTCGGGCGCCGCCTACGAGCAGTACTTC CSARGSGAAYEQYF
TRBD1 TRBJ1-5 NA TRBV20-1 13 TGCAGTGCTAGTGGGACAGTAGATCAGCCCCAGCATTTT CSASGTVDQPQHF
TRBD2 TRBJ2-3 NA TRBV12-3/TRBV12-4 17 TGTGCCAGCAGTTTAAGGCGACTAGCGGGAGTCACAGATACGCAGTATTTT CASSLRRLAGVTDTQYF
TRBD1 TRBJ1-4 many TRBV18 16 TGTGCCAGCTCACCAAGGGGACAGGCAACTAATGAAAAACTGTTTTTT CASSPRGQATNEKLFF
NA TRBJ1-2 many TRBV20-1 14 TGCAGTGCTAGAGACCGCGGGACGAAGGATGGCTACACCTTC CSARDRGTKDGYTF
NA TRBJ2-7 NA TRBV20-1 14 TGCAGTGCTAGCCCCGGCAGGCCGTCCTACGAGCAGTACTTC CSASPGRPSYEQYF
TRBD2 TRBJ2-5 few TRBV24-1 13 TGTGCCACGGGACTAGCGGGAGATGAGACCCAGTACTTC CATGLAGDETQYF
NA TRBJ2-3 NA TRBV24-1 14 TGTGCCACCAGGGGTGGGGGAGCCACAGATACGCAGTATTTT CATRGGGATDTQYF
NA TRBJ2-5 many TRBV7-9 11 TGTGCCAGCAGCAGGTTACAGACCCAGTACTTC CASSRLQTQYF
NA TRBJ1-3 few TRBV12-3/TRBV12-4 15 TGTGCCAGCAGTTATGTGGGGGGAACTGGAAACACCATATATTTT CASSYVGGTGNTIYF
NA TRBJ1-3 once TRBV14 14 TGTGCCAGCAGCCCACAGATTCCAGGGAACACCATATATTTT CASSPQIPGNTIYF
NA TRBJ2-6 few TRBV19 15 TGTGCCAGTAGTATAGGGACATCTGGGGCCAACGTCCTGACTTTC CASSIGTSGANVLTF
TRBD2 TRBJ2-3 many TRBV7-3 16 TGTGCCAGCAGCTTTGGGTACCGGACTAGCGCAGATACGCAGTATTTT CASSFGYRTSADTQYF
TRBD1 TRBJ2-7 NA TRBV9 18 TGTGCCAGCAGCGGTTCGGTCCTAGGGACAGGGAGGTTTGTCGAGCAGTACTTC CASSGSVLGTGRFVEQYF
TRBD1 TRBJ1-3 many TRBV12-3/TRBV12-4 16 TGTGCCAGCAGTTTGGGGCGACAGGGGCTCGGAAACACCATATATTTT CASSLGRQGLGNTIYF
NA TRBJ1-5 many TRBV20-1 13 TGCAGTGCTAGAGAACGGAACAATCAGCCCCAGCATTTT CSARERNNQPQHF
NA TRBJ1-5 once TRBV2 16 TGTGCCAGCAGTGATCCCGGGACATCTAGCAATCAGCCCCAGCATTTT CASSDPGTSSNQPQHF
NA TRBJ1-6 many TRBV10-2 15 TGCGCCAGCAGTGAGTCGGTAGCTGTGAATTCGCCCCTCCACTTT CASSESVAVNSPLHF
NA TRBJ1-1 few TRBV10-3 14 TGTGCCATCAGTGTCGACCGGAGCGGCACTGAAGCTTTCTTT CAISVDRSGTEAFF
TRBD1 TRBJ1-2 many TRBV15 14 TGTGCCACCAGCAGAGCAGGGACAGGTGGAGGCTACACCTTC CATSRAGTGGGYTF
NA TRBJ1-2 many TRBV3-1 14 TGTGCCAGCAGCCGCGGACAGAGGGGAAATGGCTACACCTTC CASSRGQRGNGYTF
NA TRBJ2-2 few TRBV20-1 14 TGCAGTGCTGCCCAGGGGCCTCACACCGGGGAGCTGTTTTTT CSAAQGPHTGELFF
NA TRBJ2-5 many TRBV5-1 12 TGCGCCAGCGGGGACAAGGAGGAGACCCAGTACTTC CASGDKEETQYF
NA TRBJ2-3 many TRBV27 16 TGTGCCAGCAGGGGGTGGGAGGGGGCCCGCACAGATACGCAGTATTTT CASRGWEGARTDTQYF
TRBD1 TRBJ1-1 many TRBV2 16 TGTGCCAGCAGTCCATGGACAGGGGGCTTCGACACTGAAGCTTTCTTT CASSPWTGGFDTEAFF
TRBD2 TRBJ2-3 NA TRBV10-3 15 TGTGCCATCAAAACTAGCGGGAGCACAACAGATACGCAGTATTTT CAIKTSGSTTDTQYF
NA TRBJ2-2 NA TRBV28 16 TGTGCCAGCAGCCCCACGTGGACCGCGAACACCGGGGAGCTGTTTTTT CASSPTWTANTGELFF
TRBD2 TRBJ2-5 NA TRBV6-1 16 TGTGCCAGCAGCAGGACTAGCGGGGGGGCAGGTGGGACCCAGTACTTC CASSRTSGGAGGTQYF
NA TRBJ1-6 many TRBV12-3/TRBV12-4 13 TGTGCCAGCAGTGCCAACAGGGATGTGCCCCTCCACTTT CASSANRDVPLHF
NA TRBJ2-3 NA TRBV11-2 12 TGTGCCAGCAGCTCGGAGCGGGATACGCAGTATTTT CASSSERDTQYF
NA TRBJ2-1 many TRBV5-6 16 TGTGCCAGCAGCTTTGACAGGTCTAGCTCCTACAATGAGCAGTTCTTC CASSFDRSSSYNEQFF
TRBD1 TRBJ2-3 many TRBV18 18 TGTGCCAGCTCACGACGGACAGGGCCAATTCTCTCCACAGATACGCAGTATTTT CASSRRTGPILSTDTQYF
NA TRBJ1-5 NA TRBV5-1 16 TGCGCCAGCAGCCCGGACGGGAGTTATAGCAATCAGCCCCAGCATTTT CASSPDGSYSNQPQHF
TRBD2 TRBJ2-7 NA TRBV4-1 15 TGCGCCAGCAGCCAGACTAGCGGGAGTTACTACGAGCAGTACTTC CASSQTSGSYYEQYF
TRBD2 TRBJ2-3 NA TRBV20-1 15 TGCAGTGCTCTCACGCTAGCGGGAGGCAGGGATACGCAGTATTTT CSALTLAGGRDTQYF
NA TRBJ2-2 once TRBV6-2/TRBV6-3 12 TGTGCCAGCAGACAGGGCCCCGGGGAGCTGTTTTTT CASRQGPGELFF
NA TRBJ2-1 NA TRBV27 16 TGTGCCAGCAGTTTATCAATAGACACTCAGGGGAATGAGCAGTTCTTC CASSLSIDTQGNEQFF
NA TRBJ1-6 many TRBV5-6 14 TGTGCCAGCAAAGGGACCGGGTGGGATTCACCCCTCCACTTT CASKGTGWDSPLHF
NA TRBJ2-2 once TRBV11-3 16 TGTGCCAGCTCACCACCGGGTGGGGCCGGAACCGGGGAGCTGTTTTTT CASSPPGGAGTGELFF
TRBD1 TRBJ2-6 NA TRBV19 18 TGTGCCAGTAGCATTACGGGACAGGCGACTCTTCGGGCCAACGTCCTGACTTTC CASSITGQATLRANVLTF
NA TRBJ2-1 few TRBV15 15 TGTGCCACCAGCAGAGTGGACAGTTCCTACAATGAGCAGTTCTTC CATSRVDSSYNEQFF
NA TRBJ1-5 NA TRBV6-1 13 TGTGCCAGCAAGGGCGGGAACAATCAGCCCCAGCATTTT CASKGGNNQPQHF